The entry that follows covers one TCR beta chain sequence. The antigen remains undetermined. This specimen belongs to a study of beta chain features in type 1 diabetes. Naive, central memory, regulatory and stem cell-like memory cells within the CD4+ compartment were sorted using CD45RO/CCR7/CD25/CD127/CD95/CD27. General study results and limits: Any role of HLA type in TCRB rearrangement remained unresolved here.

Trimming removed 4 bases at V and 0 bases at J, with 16 bases between. Germline values: CDR1 LGHNA, CDR2 YNFKEQ. The CDR3 extends over 16 amino acids. Sequencing targeted expressed TCRB transcripts, as all isolated RNA had been reverse transcribed. Reads from naive, central memory and regulatory T cell samples averaged about 3.3 million. Profiled with immunoSEQ multiplex PCR; TCRdb holds only in-frame clones, not every one. The table shows a few hundred thousand clones, with 9.5% to 12% occurring only once. The chain couples TRBV4-2 to TRBJ2-7, with D unresolved. The TCR sequence derives from a woman aged 25 to 39 in good health. The sample consisted of naive CD4+ T cells from blood. The CDR3 sequence is CASSRKMGTLSYEQYF. Here the CDR3 DNA reads TGTGCCAGCAGCCGCAAGATGGGCACTCTCTCCTACGAGCAGTACTTC.